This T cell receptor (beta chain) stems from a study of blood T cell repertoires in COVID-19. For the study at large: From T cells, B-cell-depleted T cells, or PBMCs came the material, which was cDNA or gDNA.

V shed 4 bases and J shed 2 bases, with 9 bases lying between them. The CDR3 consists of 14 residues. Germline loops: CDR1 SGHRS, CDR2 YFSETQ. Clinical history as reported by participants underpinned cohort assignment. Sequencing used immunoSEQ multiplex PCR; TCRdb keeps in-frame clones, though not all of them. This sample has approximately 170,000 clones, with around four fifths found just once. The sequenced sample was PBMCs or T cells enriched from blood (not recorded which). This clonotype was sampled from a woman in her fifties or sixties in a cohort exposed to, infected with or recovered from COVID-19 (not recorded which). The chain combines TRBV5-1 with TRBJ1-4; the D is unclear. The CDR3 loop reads CASSPSVTNEKLFF. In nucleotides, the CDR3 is TGCGCCAGCAGCCCCTCTGTGACTAATGAAAAACTGTTTTTT.